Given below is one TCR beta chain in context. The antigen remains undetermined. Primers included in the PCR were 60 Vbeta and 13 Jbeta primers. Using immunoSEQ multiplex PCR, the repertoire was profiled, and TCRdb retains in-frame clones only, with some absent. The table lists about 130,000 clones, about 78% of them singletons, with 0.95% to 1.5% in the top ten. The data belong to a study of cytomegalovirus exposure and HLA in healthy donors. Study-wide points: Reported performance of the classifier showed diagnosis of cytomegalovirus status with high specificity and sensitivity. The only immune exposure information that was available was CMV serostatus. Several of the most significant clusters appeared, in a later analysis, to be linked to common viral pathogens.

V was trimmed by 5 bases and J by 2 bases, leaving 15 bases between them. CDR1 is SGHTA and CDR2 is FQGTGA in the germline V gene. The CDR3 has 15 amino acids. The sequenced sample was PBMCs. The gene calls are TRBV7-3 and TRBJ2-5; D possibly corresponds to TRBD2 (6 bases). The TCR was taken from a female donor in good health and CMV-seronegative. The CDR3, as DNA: TGTGCCAGCAGCGGAGGGCCTACGGTACAAGAGACCCAGTACTTC. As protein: CASSGGPTVQETQYF.